Included here is one T cell receptor (beta chain) sequence, with context. Source study methods: Reference gene primers were amplified, and this amplification served to estimate nucleated cell counts. Sequencing used immunoSEQ multiplex PCR; TCRdb keeps in-frame clones, though not all of them. V and J calls plus clone size are reproduced from that table; the DNA served to infer D and trimming. The table records some 160,000 clones, around three quarters of them present only once. Enrollees, roughly 18 to 89 years old, lived in 24 US areas. The CDR3 is 16 amino acids. Germline CDR1 and CDR2: SGDLS and YYNGEE. V trimming: 4 bases; J trimming: 5 bases; junction bases outside the gene matches: 5. The data originate from a study of blood T cell repertoires in COVID-19. Across the study: Donors in Cohort 3 counted as recovered after two negative PCRs, clearance, or symptom resolution. Researchers got acute and convalescent COVID-19 samples from the United States, Italy and Spain.

The sequence was collected from a woman in her 70s in a cohort exposed to, infected with or recovered from COVID-19 (not recorded which). The rearrangement joins TRBV9 to TRBJ2-2, with 13 nucleotides matching TRBD2. The specimen was PBMCs or T cells enriched from blood (not recorded which). The CDR3 spells CASSPRTSGRTGELFF. DNA of the CDR3: TGTGCCAGCAGCCCTAGGACTAGCGGGAGAACCGGGGAGCTGTTTTTT.